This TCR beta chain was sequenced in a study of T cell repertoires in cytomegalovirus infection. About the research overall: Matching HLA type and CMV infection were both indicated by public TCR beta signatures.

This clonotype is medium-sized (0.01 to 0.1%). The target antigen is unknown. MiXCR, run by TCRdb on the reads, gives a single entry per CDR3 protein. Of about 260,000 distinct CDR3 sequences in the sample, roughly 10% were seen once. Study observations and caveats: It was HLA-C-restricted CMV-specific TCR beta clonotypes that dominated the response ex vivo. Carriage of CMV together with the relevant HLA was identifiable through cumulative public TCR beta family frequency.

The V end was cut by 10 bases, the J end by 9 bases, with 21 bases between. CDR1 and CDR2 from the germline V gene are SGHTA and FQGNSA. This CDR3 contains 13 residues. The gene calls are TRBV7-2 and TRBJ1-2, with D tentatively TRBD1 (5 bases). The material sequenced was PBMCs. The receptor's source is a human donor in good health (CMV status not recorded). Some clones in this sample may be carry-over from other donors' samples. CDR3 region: CATPPLREGSYTF. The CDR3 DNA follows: TGTGCCACACCCCCACTCCGGGAGGGGAGCTACACCTTC. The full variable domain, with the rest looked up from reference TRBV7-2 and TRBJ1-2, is GAGVSQSPSNKVTEKGKDVELRCDPISGHTALYWYRQSLGQGLEFLIYFQGNSAPDKSGLPSDRFSAERTGGSVSTLTIQRTQQEDSAVYLCATPPLREGSYTFGSGTRLTVV.